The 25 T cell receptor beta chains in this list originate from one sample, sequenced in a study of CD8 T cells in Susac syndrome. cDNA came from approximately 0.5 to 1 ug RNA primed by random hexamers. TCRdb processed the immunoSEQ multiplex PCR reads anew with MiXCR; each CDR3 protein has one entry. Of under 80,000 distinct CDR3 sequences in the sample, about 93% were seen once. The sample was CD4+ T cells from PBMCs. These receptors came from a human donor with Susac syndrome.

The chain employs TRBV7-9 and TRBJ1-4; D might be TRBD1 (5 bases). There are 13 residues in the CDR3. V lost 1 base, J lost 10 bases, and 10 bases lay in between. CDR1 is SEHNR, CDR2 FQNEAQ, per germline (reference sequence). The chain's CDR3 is CASSLGPGLKLFF. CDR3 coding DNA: TGTGCCAGCAGCTTAGGGCCAGGGTTAAAACTGTTTTTT.

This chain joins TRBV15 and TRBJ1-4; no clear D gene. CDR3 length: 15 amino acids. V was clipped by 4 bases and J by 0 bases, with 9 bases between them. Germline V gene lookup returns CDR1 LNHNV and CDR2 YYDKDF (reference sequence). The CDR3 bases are TGTGCCACCAGCAAGGGTGTTACAACTAATGAAAAACTGTTTTTT. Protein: CATSKGVTTNEKLFF.

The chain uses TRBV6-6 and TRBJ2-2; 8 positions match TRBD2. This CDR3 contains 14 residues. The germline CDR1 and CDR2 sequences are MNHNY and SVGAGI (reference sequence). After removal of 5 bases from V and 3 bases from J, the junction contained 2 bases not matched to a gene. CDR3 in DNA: TGTGCCAGCAGTCAGACTAGCGACACCGGGGAGCTGTTTTTT. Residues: CASSQTSDTGELFF.

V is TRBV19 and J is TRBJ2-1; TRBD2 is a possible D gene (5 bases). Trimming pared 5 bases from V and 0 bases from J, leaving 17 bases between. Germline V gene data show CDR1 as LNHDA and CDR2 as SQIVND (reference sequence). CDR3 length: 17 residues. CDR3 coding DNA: TGTGCCAGTAGTCCCCCTTACGGCGGAGGCTCCTACAATGAGCAGTTCTTC. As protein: CASSPPYGGGSYNEQFF.

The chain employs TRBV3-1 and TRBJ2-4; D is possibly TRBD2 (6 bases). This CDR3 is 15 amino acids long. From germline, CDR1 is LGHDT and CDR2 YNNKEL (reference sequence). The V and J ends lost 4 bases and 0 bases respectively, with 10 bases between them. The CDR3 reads CASSLGLPAKNIQYF. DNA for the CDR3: TGTGCCAGCAGCCTGGGACTCCCAGCCAAAAACATTCAGTACTTC. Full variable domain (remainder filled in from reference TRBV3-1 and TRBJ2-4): DTAVSQTPKYLVTQMGNDKSIKCEQNLGHDTMYWYKQDSKKFLKIMFSYNNKELIINETVPNRFSPKSPDKAHLNLHINSLELGDSAVYFCASSLGLPAKNIQYFGAGTRLSVL.

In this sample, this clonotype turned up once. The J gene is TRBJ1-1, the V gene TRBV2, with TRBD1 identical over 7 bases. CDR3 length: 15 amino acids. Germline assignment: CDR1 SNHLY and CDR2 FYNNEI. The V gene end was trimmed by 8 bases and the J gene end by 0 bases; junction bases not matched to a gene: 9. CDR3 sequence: CASLERGQMNTEAFF. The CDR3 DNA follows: TGTGCCAGCCTTGAGAGGGGGCAGATGAACACTGAAGCTTTCTTT.

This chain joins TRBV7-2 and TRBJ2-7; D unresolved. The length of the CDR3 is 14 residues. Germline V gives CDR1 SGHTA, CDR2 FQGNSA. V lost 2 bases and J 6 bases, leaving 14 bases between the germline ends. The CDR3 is CASSLIKGRSEQYF. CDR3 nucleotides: TGTGCCAGCAGCTTAATTAAGGGTAGAAGCGAGCAGTACTTC.

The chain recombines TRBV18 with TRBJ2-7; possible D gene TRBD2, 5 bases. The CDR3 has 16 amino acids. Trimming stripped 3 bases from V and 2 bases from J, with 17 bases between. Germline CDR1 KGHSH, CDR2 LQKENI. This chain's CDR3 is CASSPGESGPTYEQYF. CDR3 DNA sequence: TGTGCCAGCTCACCGGGAGAAAGTGGTCCCACCTACGAGCAGTACTTC.

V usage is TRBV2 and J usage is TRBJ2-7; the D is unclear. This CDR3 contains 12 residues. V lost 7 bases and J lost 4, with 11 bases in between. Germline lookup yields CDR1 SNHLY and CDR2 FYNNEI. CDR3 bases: TGTGCCAGCACCCAGAACGGGTACGAGCAGTACTTC. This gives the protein CASTQNGYEQYF. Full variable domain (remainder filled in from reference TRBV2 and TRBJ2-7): EPEVTQTPSHQVTQMGQEVILRCVPISNHLYFYWYRQILGQKVEFLVSFYNNEISEKSEIFDDQFSVERPDGSNFTLKIRSTKLEDSAMYFCASTQNGYEQYFGPGTRLTVT.

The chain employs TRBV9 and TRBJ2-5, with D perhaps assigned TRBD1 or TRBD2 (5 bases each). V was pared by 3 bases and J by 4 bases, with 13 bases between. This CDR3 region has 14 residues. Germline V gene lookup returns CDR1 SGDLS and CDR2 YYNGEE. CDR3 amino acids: CASSGLEGRETQYF. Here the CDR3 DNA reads TGTGCCAGCAGCGGACTTGAGGGGAGAGAGACCCAGTACTTC. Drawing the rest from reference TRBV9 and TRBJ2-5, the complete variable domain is DSGVTQTPKHLITATGQRVTLRCSPRSGDLSVYWYQQSLDQGLQFLIQYYNGEERAKGNILERFSAQQFPDLHSELNLSSLELGDSALYFCASSGLEGRETQYFGPGTRLLVL.

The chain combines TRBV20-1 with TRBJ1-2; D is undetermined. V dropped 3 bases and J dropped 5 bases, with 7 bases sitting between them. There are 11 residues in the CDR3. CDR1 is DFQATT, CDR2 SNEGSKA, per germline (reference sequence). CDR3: CSASREYGYTF. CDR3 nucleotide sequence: TGCAGTGCTAGTCGGGAGTATGGCTACACCTTC.

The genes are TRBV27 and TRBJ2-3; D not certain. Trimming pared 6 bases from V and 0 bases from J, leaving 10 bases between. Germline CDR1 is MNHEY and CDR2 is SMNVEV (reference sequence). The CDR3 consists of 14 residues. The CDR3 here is CASRVEFSTDTQYF. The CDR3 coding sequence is TGTGCCAGCAGGGTGGAGTTTAGCACAGATACGCAGTATTTT.

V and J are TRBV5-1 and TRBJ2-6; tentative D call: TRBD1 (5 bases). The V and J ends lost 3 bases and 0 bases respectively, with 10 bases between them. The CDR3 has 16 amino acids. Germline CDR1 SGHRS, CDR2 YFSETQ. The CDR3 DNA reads TGCGCCAGCAGCTGGACAAAACGCTCTGGGGCCAACGTCCTGACTTTC. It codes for CASSWTKRSGANVLTF. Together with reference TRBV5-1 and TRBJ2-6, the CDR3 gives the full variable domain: KAGVTQTPRYLIKTRGQQVTLSCSPISGHRSVSWYQQTPGQGLQFLFEYFSETQRNKGNFPGRFSGRQFSNSRSEMNVSTLELGDSALYLCASSWTKRSGANVLTFGAGSRLTVL.

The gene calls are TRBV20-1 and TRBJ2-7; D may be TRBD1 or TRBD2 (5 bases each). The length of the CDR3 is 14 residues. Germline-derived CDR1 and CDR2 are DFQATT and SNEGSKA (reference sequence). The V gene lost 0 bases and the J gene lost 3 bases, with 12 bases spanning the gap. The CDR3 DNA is TGCAGTGCTAGAGATGCAGGGAGAGACTACGAGCAGTACTTC. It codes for CSARDAGRDYEQYF.

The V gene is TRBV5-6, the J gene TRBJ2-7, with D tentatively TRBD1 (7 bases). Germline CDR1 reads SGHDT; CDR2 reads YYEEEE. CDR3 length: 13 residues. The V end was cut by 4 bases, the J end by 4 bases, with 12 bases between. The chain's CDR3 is CASSPGGLYEQYF. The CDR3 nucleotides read TGTGCCAGCAGCCCAGGGGGGCTTTACGAGCAGTACTTC.

The CDR3 coding sequence is TGCGCCAGCAGCCAGAGGGACACAGATACGCAGTATTTT. This gives the protein CASSQRDTDTQYF. The J gene is TRBJ2-3, the V gene TRBV4-3, with D maybe TRBD2 (5 bases). Germline CDR1 LGHNA, CDR2 YSLEER. Trimming left V 3 bases short and J 2 bases short, with 6 bases between. The CDR3 contains 13 residues.

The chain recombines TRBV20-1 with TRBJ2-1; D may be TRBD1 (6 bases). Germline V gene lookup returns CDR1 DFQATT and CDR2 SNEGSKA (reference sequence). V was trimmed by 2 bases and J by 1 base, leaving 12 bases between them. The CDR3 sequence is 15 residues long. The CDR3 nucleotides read TGCAGTGCTAGATCCAGGGGAAGGTCCTACAATGAGCAGTTCTTC. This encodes CSARSRGRSYNEQFF.

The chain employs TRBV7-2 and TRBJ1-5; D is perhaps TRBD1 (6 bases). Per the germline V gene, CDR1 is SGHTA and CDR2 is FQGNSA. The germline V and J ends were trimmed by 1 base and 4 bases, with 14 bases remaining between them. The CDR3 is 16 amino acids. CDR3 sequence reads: CASSLVGTQGNQPQHF. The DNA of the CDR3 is TGTGCCAGCAGCTTAGTAGGAACCCAGGGGAATCAGCCCCAGCATTTT.

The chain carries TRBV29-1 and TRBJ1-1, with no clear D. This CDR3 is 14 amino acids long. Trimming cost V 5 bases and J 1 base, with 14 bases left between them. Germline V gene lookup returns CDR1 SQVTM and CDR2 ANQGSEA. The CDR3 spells CSVKRVERNTEAFF. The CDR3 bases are TGCAGCGTTAAAAGGGTCGAACGGAACACTGAAGCTTTCTTT.

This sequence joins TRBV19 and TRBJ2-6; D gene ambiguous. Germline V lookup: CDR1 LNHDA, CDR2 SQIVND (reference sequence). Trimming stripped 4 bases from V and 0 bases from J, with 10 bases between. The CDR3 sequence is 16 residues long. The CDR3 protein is CASSSRGSSGANVLTF. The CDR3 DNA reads TGTGCCAGTAGTAGCCGAGGAAGCTCTGGGGCCAACGTCCTGACTTTC.

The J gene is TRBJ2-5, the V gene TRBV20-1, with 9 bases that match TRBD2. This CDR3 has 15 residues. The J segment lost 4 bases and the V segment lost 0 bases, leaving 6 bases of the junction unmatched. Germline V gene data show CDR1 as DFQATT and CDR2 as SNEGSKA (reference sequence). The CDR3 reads CSARDLSGRRETQYF. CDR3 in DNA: TGCAGTGCTAGAGATCTTAGCGGGAGAAGAGAGACCCAGTACTTC.

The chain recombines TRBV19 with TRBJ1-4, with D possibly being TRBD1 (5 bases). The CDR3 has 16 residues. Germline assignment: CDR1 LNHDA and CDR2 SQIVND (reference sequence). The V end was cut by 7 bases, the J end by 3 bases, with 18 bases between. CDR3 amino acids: CASTLRQGVPNEKLFF. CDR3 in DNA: TGTGCCAGTACCCTCCGGCAGGGAGTACCTAATGAAAAACTGTTTTTT.

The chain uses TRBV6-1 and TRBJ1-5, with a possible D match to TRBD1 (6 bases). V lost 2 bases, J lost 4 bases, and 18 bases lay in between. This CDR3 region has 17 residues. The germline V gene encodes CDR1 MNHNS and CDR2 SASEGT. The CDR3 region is CASSEFPTGRGNQPQHF. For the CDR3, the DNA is TGTGCCAGCAGTGAATTTCCCACAGGGCGGGGGAATCAGCCCCAGCATTTT.

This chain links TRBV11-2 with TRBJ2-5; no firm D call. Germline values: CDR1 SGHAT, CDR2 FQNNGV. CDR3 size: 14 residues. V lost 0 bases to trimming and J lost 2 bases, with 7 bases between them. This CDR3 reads CASSLDHGQETQYF. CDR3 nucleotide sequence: TGTGCCAGCAGCTTAGATCACGGTCAAGAGACCCAGTACTTC.

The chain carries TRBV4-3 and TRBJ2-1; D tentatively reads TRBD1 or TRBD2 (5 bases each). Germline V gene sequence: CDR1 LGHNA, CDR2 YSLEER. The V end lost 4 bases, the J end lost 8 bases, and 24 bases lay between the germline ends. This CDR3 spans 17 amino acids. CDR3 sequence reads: CASSRTAGTIPADEQFF. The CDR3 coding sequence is TGCGCCAGCAGCCGAACAGCCGGGACCATCCCGGCGGATGAGCAGTTCTTC.